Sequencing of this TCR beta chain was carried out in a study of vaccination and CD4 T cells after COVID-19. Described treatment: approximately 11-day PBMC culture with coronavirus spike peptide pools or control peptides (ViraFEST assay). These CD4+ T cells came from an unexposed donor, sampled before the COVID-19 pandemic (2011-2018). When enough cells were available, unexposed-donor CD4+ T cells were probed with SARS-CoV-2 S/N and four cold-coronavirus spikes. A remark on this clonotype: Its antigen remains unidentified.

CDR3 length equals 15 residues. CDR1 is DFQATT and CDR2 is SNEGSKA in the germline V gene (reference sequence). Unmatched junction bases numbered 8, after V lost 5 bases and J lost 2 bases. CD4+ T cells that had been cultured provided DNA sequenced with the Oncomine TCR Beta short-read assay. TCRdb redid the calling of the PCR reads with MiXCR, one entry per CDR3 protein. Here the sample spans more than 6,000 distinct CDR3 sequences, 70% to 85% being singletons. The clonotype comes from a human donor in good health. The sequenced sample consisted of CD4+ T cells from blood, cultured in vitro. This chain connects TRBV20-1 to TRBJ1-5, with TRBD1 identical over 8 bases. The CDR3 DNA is TGCAGTGCTGCGGTGGGGACAGGCGGCAATCAGCCCCAGCATTTT. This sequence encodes CSAAVGTGGNQPQHF.